These 21 T cell receptor beta chains originate from one sample sequenced in a study of OX40 agonist ivuxolimab in advanced cancers. The table came from immunoSEQ multiplex PCR; TCRdb's copy has only in-frame clones and leaves some out. The table records about 80,000 clones, 84% of them present only once. Specimen: CD4+ or CD8+ T cells sorted from blood, collected in a trial of the OX40 agonist ivuxolimab. Every receptor here comes from an adult with an advanced solid tumor such as melanoma, head and neck, liver or kidney cancer.

The chain employs TRBV7-9 and TRBJ2-7; the D is unclear. Trimming stripped 4 bases from V and 3 bases from J, with 16 bases between. Per the germline V gene, CDR1 is SEHNR and CDR2 is FQNEAQ (reference sequence). The CDR3 spans 15 residues. DNA for the CDR3: TGTGCCAGCAGCTCCCGACTGGAAAAGGTCTACGAGCAGTACTTC. Translating it yields CASSSRLEKVYEQYF.

The chain has TRBV7-9 and TRBJ2-7; 10 bases align to TRBD1. Germline CDR1 SEHNR, CDR2 FQNEAQ (reference sequence). This CDR3 spans 16 amino acids. Losses at the gene ends were 4 bases for V and 5 bases for J; bases not matched to a gene: 11. CDR3 sequence (DNA): TGTGCCAGCAGCTCATTCCGGACAGGGGGAGTAAACGAGCAGTACTTC. Its translation: CASSSFRTGGVNEQYF.

The V gene is TRBV18, the J gene TRBJ2-1, with 12 bases matching TRBD2. The V and J ends lost 4 bases and 10 bases, in that order; junction bases with no gene match: 5. Looked up from germline, CDR1 is KGHSH and CDR2 is LQKENI. The CDR3 contains 14 residues. The CDR3, as DNA: TGTGCCAGCTCACGACTAGCGGGAGAGGTCGAGCAGTTCTTC. As protein: CASSRLAGEVEQFF.

This clone occurred a few times. This CDR3 reads CASRGPGGSSYNEQFF. Here the CDR3 DNA reads TGTGCCAGCAGGGGGCCGGGCGGTAGCTCCTACAATGAGCAGTTCTTC. The V and J genes are TRBV2 and TRBJ2-1; weak D call: TRBD1 (5 bases). From germline, CDR1 is SNHLY and CDR2 FYNNEI. CDR3 length: 16 amino acids. V shed 6 bases and J shed 0 bases, with 15 bases lying between them.

The chain couples TRBV15 to TRBJ2-3; 10 bases are a match to TRBD1. CDR3 length: 14 amino acids. V was pared by 9 bases and J by 3 bases, with 6 bases of the junction left unmatched. CDR1 is LNHNV, CDR2 YYDKDF, per germline (reference sequence). CDR3 sequence reads: CATKTGQGTDTQYF. The CDR3 bases are TGTGCCACGAAAACGGGACAGGGGACAGATACGCAGTATTTT.

The V gene is TRBV29-1, the J gene TRBJ2-3, with D perhaps matching TRBD2 (5 bases). The CDR3 consists of 10 residues. Germline V lookup: CDR1 SQVTM, CDR2 ANQGSEA. Trimming took off 4 bases at V and 10 bases at J, with 9 bases between the two ends. The CDR3 here is CSVGSGSQYF. In DNA form, the CDR3 reads TGCAGCGTTGGCTCGGGGTCGCAGTATTTT.

In its sample, this clone was seen once. The chain carries TRBV7-2 and TRBJ2-7; 10 bases agree with TRBD2. This CDR3 region has 15 residues. Germline CDR1 reads SGHTA; CDR2 reads FQGNSA. Trimming at V came to 1 base and at J to 3 bases, leaving 3 bases not matched to a gene. As DNA, the CDR3 is TGTGCCAGCAGCTTAGTGGCTAGCGGGGGCTACGAGCAGTACTTC. This gives the protein CASSLVASGGYEQYF. The variable domain in full, with the rest retrieved from reference TRBV7-2 and TRBJ2-7, is GAGVSQSPSNKVTEKGKDVELRCDPISGHTALYWYRQSLGQGLEFLIYFQGNSAPDKSGLPSDRFSAERTGGSVSTLTIQRTQQEDSAVYLCASSLVASGGYEQYFGPGTRLTVT.

This clone was seen a handful of times. This chain links TRBV7-9 with TRBJ1-1, with a possible D match to TRBD1 (5 bases). Germline V CDR1 and CDR2: SEHNR, FQNEAQ (reference sequence). V was shortened by 4 bases and J by 2 bases, with 8 bases between the two germline ends. The CDR3 has 13 residues. The CDR3 loop reads CASSSQGNTEAFF. The CDR3 nucleotides read TGTGCCAGCAGCTCCCAGGGTAACACTGAAGCTTTCTTT.

The chain couples TRBV5-1 to TRBJ2-1; 12 bases map to TRBD2. Germline-derived CDR1 and CDR2 are SGHRS and YFSETQ. The CDR3 contains 16 residues. After removal of 2 bases from V and 6 bases from J, the junction contained 6 bases not matched to a gene. The DNA for the CDR3 is TGCGCCAGCAGCTTTTCGACTAGCGGGGGTATCAATGAGCAGTTCTTC. Protein product: CASSFSTSGGINEQFF.

The chain is built from TRBV27 and TRBJ2-1, with TRBD2 matching 13 bases. CDR1 and CDR2 from the germline V gene are MNHEY and SMNVEV (reference sequence). This CDR3 comprises 19 residues. Losses at the gene ends were 4 bases for V and 4 bases for J; bases not matched to a gene: 13. CDR3 protein: CASSSALAGGPIAYNEQFF. CDR3 nucleotide sequence: TGTGCCAGCAGTTCGGCACTAGCGGGGGGGCCGATTGCATACAATGAGCAGTTCTTC.

This chain connects TRBV5-5 to TRBJ2-1, with 9 bases identical to TRBD2. V shed 3 bases and J 0 bases; nucleotides not matched to a gene: 1. Per the germline V gene, CDR1 is SGHKS and CDR2 is YYEKEE (reference sequence). The CDR3 has 15 amino acids. CDR3 bases: TGTGCCAGCAGCTATAGCGGGAGCTCCTACAATGAGCAGTTCTTC. This gives the protein CASSYSGSSYNEQFF.

J is TRBJ2-3 and V is TRBV2; no reliable D call. Germline V gives CDR1 SNHLY, CDR2 FYNNEI. Trimming left V 0 bases short and J 0 bases short, with 7 bases between. The CDR3 has 15 amino acids. The CDR3: CASSEARASTDTQYF. In DNA, the CDR3 is TGTGCCAGCAGTGAAGCTCGAGCGAGCACAGATACGCAGTATTTT.

This chain uses TRBV27 with TRBJ2-3, with D hard to call. The CDR3 has 14 residues. CDR1 is MNHEY and CDR2 is SMNVEV in the germline V gene (reference sequence). The V end lost 5 bases, the J end lost 0 bases, and 9 bases lay between the germline ends. The CDR3 is CASSPDPSTDTQYF. The CDR3 coding sequence is TGTGCCAGCAGTCCAGACCCGAGCACAGATACGCAGTATTTT.

This clone was seen just once. This rearrangement joins TRBV7-6 to TRBJ2-1, with D possibly matching TRBD2 (6 bases). Trimming left V 2 bases short and J 8 bases short, with 25 bases between. The CDR3 totals 18 residues. In germline, CDR1 is SGHVS, CDR2 FNYEAQ. For the CDR3, the DNA is TGTGCCAGCAGCTTATCCCATTGGAGGGCCTTAACGAGGGATGAGCAGTTCTTC. Protein product: CASSLSHWRALTRDEQFF.

This rearrangement joins TRBV28 to TRBJ2-1; 11 nucleotides align to TRBD2. Looked up from germline, CDR1 is MDHEN and CDR2 is SYDVKM. The CDR3 spans 18 residues. The V and J ends lost 1 base and 5 bases, in that order; junction bases with no gene match: 10. The chain's CDR3 is CASSLLLAGGLTHNEQFF. DNA of the CDR3: TGTGCCAGCAGTTTATTGTTAGCGGGGGGGCTTACCCACAATGAGCAGTTCTTC. The full variable domain, in which reference TRBV28 and TRBJ2-1 provide the parts outside the CDR3, is DVKVTQSSRYLVKRTGEKVFLECVQDMDHENMFWYRQDPGLGLRLIYFSYDVKMKEKGDIPEGYSVSREKKERFSLILESASTNQTSMYLCASSLLLAGGLTHNEQFFGPGTRLTVL.

The V and J genes are TRBV2 and TRBJ2-1, with TRBD2 identical over 7 bases. The CDR3 totals 14 residues. Germline trimming cut 5 bases from V and 4 bases from J; bases unmatched to any gene: 5. Germline CDR1 SNHLY, CDR2 FYNNEI. The CDR3 is CASSRSGAYNEQFF. In DNA, the CDR3 is TGTGCCAGCAGTAGAAGCGGGGCTTACAATGAGCAGTTCTTC.

V and J are TRBV10-2 and TRBJ2-7, with 9 bases matching TRBD2. Germline V gives CDR1 WSHSY, CDR2 SAAADI. J gave up 0 bases and V 2 bases, and 14 bases lay outside the gene matches. The CDR3 spans 19 residues. The CDR3 sequence: CASSEGLAGVKGGSYEQYF. For the CDR3, the DNA is TGCGCCAGCAGTGAGGGATTAGCGGGAGTGAAAGGGGGCTCCTACGAGCAGTACTTC.

This chain connects TRBV5-1 to TRBJ2-1; TRBD2 matches 11 bases. The CDR3 sequence is 16 residues long. Germline-derived CDR1 and CDR2 are SGHRS and YFSETQ. Germline trimming cut 2 bases from V and 0 bases from J; bases unmatched to any gene: 1. The CDR3 DNA reads as TGCGCCAGCAGCTTCACTAGCGGGAGCTCCTACAATGAGCAGTTCTTC. Its protein is CASSFTSGSSYNEQFF.

V gene TRBV2 combines with J gene TRBJ2-1; 8 bases agree with TRBD1. This CDR3 is 16 amino acids long. CDR1 and CDR2 (germline): SNHLY, FYNNEI. The V gene end was trimmed by 6 bases and the J gene end by 8 bases; junction bases not matched to a gene: 15. DNA for the CDR3: TGTGCCAGCAGGGAACGCAGGGGGACAGGCAGAGATGAGCAGTTCTTC. Amino acid sequence: CASRERRGTGRDEQFF.

The genes are TRBV27 and TRBJ2-1, with TRBD2 identical over 11 bases. The ends lost 5 bases at V and 8 bases at J; junction bases unmatched: 8. The CDR3 runs 15 residues. Germline V gene sequence: CDR1 MNHEY, CDR2 SMNVEV (reference sequence). CDR3 sequence reads: CASSPGLAEGDEQFF. In DNA, the CDR3 is TGTGCCAGCAGTCCGGGACTAGCGGAGGGGGATGAGCAGTTCTTC.

The chain couples TRBV5-6 to TRBJ2-5; D is perhaps TRBD1 (5 bases). The V and J ends lost 5 bases and 5 bases respectively, with 13 bases between them. The CDR3 spans 13 residues. The germline V gene has CDR1 SGHDT and CDR2 YYEEEE. The CDR3 region has the DNA TGTGCCAGCAGTCCCCAGGGATGGGAGACCCAGTACTTC. This sequence encodes CASSPQGWETQYF. Combining the CDR3 with reference TRBV5-6 and TRBJ2-5 gives the whole variable domain DAGVTQSPTHLIKTRGQQVTLRCSPKSGHDTVSWYQQALGQGPQFIFQYYEEEERQRGNFPDRFSGHQFPNYSSELNVNALLLGDSALYLCASSPQGWETQYFGPGTRLLVL.